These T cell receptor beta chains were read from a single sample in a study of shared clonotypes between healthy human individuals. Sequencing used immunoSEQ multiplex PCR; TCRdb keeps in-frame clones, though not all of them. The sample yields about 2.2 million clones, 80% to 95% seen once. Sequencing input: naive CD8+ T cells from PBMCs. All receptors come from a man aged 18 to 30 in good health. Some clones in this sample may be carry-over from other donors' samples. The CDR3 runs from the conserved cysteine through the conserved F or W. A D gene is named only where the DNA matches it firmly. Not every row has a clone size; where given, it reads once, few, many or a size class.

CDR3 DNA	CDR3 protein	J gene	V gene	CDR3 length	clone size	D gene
TGCGCCAGCAGCTCAGACGGGGAAGTAGACCAGCCCCAGCATTTT	CASSSDGEVDQPQHF	TRBJ1-5	TRBV5-1	15	NA	NA
TGTGCCAGCAGCCCACGACTAGCGGCCGAGCAGTTCTTC	CASSPRLAAEQFF	TRBJ2-1	TRBV11-3	13	NA	TRBD2
TGCGCCAGCAGCCAAGAAAAGGGGGTACTACGCGAGCAGTACTTC	CASSQEKGVLREQYF	TRBJ2-7	TRBV4-1	15	NA	NA
TGTGCCAGCAGCCAAGATGGTTTCGGACACACTGAAGCTTTCTTT	CASSQDGFGHTEAFF	TRBJ1-1	TRBV14	15	NA	NA
TGCGCCAGCAGCGAGGGTCCAGATACGCAGTATTTT	CASSEGPDTQYF	TRBJ2-3	TRBV5-1	12	NA	NA
TGTGCCAGCAGCTTGGACCGCTACTCTGGAAACACCATATATTTT	CASSLDRYSGNTIYF	TRBJ1-3	TRBV5-4	15	NA	NA
TGTGCCAGCAGCCGTGGTGACCGACCGAGCTCTGGAAACACCATATATTTT	CASSRGDRPSSGNTIYF	TRBJ1-3	TRBV7-2	17	NA	NA
TGTGCCAGCAGCCTTGGGACTAGCGGGACCGCCGGGGAGCTGTTTTTT	CASSLGTSGTAGELFF	TRBJ2-2	TRBV7-9	16	NA	TRBD2
TGTGCCAGCAGTATTGGGGTCGCGGGAGTGGTTAATGAGCAGTTCTTC	CASSIGVAGVVNEQFF	TRBJ2-1	TRBV28	16	NA	TRBD2
TGCAGCGTTCAAGGGAGGGACCTACAGCGCTACGAGCAGTACTTC	CSVQGRDLQRYEQYF	TRBJ2-7	TRBV29-1	15	NA	TRBD2
TGTGCCAGCGGCCCCCGGGAGGACTACTACGAGCAGTACTTC	CASGPREDYYEQYF	TRBJ2-7	TRBV6-5	14	NA	TRBD2
TGTGCCAGCAGTTTGCAGGCTACCTCTGGGGCCAACGTCCTGACTTTC	CASSLQATSGANVLTF	TRBJ2-6	TRBV28	16	NA	NA
TGTGCCAGCAGCTTAGTTCGGCGGAGCCTTAACGAGCAGTACTTC	CASSLVRRSLNEQYF	TRBJ2-7	TRBV7-2	15	NA	NA
TGTGCCAGCAGCTTAGGTAGCCCAGATACGCAGTATTTT	CASSLGSPDTQYF	TRBJ2-3	TRBV7-3	13	once	NA
TGTGCCAGCAGCCCTGGTCAAGAGACCCAGTACTTC	CASSPGQETQYF	TRBJ2-5	TRBV11-2	12	NA	NA
TGTGCCAGCAGCTTACCCGGGTACGAGCAGTACTTC	CASSLPGYEQYF	TRBJ2-7	TRBV7-3	12	NA	NA
TGCGCCAGCAGCCAAGGTAGGGGGATAGGAAACGAGCAGTACTTC	CASSQGRGIGNEQYF	TRBJ2-7	TRBV4-3	15	NA	NA
TGCGCCAGCAGCGACAGAATTCCCTACGAGCAGTACTTC	CASSDRIPYEQYF	TRBJ2-7	TRBV5-1	13	NA	NA
TGTGCCAGCAGTCCCAGCGGAACAGGCACAGATACGCAGTATTTT	CASSPSGTGTDTQYF	TRBJ2-3	TRBV11-1	15	NA	NA
TGTGCCAGCAGCGTTCTAGCGGGAGGTTATAGCGAGCAGTACTTC	CASSVLAGGYSEQYF	TRBJ2-7	TRBV7-9	15	NA	TRBD2
TGTGCCACCAGCAGAGGATCAGGACCAGGGGAATCTGGAAACACCATATATTTT	CATSRGSGPGESGNTIYF	TRBJ1-3	TRBV15	18	once	NA
TGTGCCAGCAGTGATCTGCAGGGGGTTAATCAGCCCCAGCATTTT	CASSDLQGVNQPQHF	TRBJ1-5	TRBV6-1	15	NA	TRBD1
TGTGCCATCAGTGAGTCGGGGACAGGCAACTATGGCTACACCTTC	CAISESGTGNYGYTF	TRBJ1-2	TRBV10-3	15	NA	TRBD1
TGTGCCAGCAGTCCCTTGAGGAGCGGGGGGAGCACAGATACGCAGTATTTT	CASSPLRSGGSTDTQYF	TRBJ2-3	TRBV27	17	NA	TRBD2
TGTGCCAGCAGCTTGGACAGAGCCTACGAGCAGTACTTC	CASSLDRAYEQYF	TRBJ2-7	TRBV7-9	13	NA	NA
TGCGCCAGCAGCCAATACTACAATGAGCAGTTCTTC	CASSQYYNEQFF	TRBJ2-1	TRBV4-3	12	once	NA
TGTGCCAGCAGCTTTTGGGACAGCTCTGGGGCCAACGTCCTGACTTTC	CASSFWDSSGANVLTF	TRBJ2-6	TRBV9	16	NA	TRBD1
TGCGCCAGCAGCCAAGATGGGGCCGCTTCTAGCAATCAGCCCCAGCATTTT	CASSQDGAASSNQPQHF	TRBJ1-5	TRBV4-1	17	NA	NA
TGTGCCAGCTCACCGACCCTAGACATGGGTTTGTTGGGCAATCAGCCCCAGCATTTT	CASSPTLDMGLLGNQPQHF	TRBJ1-5	TRBV18	19	NA	NA
TGTGCCAGCAGTTCGGGACAGGGGATCCTTTTCGAGCAGTACTTC	CASSSGQGILFEQYF	TRBJ2-7	TRBV6-6	15	NA	TRBD1
TGTGCCAGCAGCTTAGGCGTAACCTACGAGCAGTACTTC	CASSLGVTYEQYF	TRBJ2-7	TRBV7-9	13	once	NA